This section outlines one TCR beta chain sequence together with its context. Its antigen is not known. The data stem from a study of cytomegalovirus exposure and HLA in healthy donors. Study information: Approximately 190 million T cells yielded 110 million or so unique TCR beta sequences in earlier analysis. Study results and caveats: CMV serostatus was the only immune exposure information that was available. Previously analyzed data showed that most TCR beta V segments were productive at a frequency of about 90% or about 30%.

The PCR made use of 60 Vbeta and 13 Jbeta primers. TCRdb's table, derived via immunoSEQ multiplex PCR, lists solely in-frame clones and lacks some. The profile covers under 250,000 clones, with just over 75% appearing a single time and roughly 0.6% taken by the ten largest. Germline assignment: CDR1 GTSNPN and CDR2 SVGIG (reference sequence). The CDR3 contains 12 residues. The V gene lost 3 bases and the J gene lost 2 bases, with 8 bases spanning the gap. The receptor was isolated from a man aged 18-30 years in good health and CMV-seronegative. This rearrangement joins TRBV30 to TRBJ2-7, with no clear D. Sample: PBMCs. Here the CDR3 DNA reads TGTGCCTGGAGCGGCGGTGCCTACGAGCAGTACTTC. This encodes CAWSGGAYEQYF.